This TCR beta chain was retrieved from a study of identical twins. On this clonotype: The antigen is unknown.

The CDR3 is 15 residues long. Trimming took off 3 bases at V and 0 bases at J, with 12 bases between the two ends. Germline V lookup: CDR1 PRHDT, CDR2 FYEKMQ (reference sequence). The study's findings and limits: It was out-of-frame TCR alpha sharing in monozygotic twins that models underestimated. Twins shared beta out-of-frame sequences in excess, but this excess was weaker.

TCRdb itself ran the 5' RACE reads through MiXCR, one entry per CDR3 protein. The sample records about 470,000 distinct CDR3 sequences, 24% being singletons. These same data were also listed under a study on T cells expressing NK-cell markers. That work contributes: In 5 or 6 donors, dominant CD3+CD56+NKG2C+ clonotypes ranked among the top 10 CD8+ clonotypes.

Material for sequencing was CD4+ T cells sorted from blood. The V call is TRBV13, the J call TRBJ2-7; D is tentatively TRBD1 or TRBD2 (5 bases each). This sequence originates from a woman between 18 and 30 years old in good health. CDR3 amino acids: CASSFSWGSSYEQYF. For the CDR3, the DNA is TGTGCCAGCAGCTTCTCTTGGGGGAGCTCCTACGAGCAGTACTTC.